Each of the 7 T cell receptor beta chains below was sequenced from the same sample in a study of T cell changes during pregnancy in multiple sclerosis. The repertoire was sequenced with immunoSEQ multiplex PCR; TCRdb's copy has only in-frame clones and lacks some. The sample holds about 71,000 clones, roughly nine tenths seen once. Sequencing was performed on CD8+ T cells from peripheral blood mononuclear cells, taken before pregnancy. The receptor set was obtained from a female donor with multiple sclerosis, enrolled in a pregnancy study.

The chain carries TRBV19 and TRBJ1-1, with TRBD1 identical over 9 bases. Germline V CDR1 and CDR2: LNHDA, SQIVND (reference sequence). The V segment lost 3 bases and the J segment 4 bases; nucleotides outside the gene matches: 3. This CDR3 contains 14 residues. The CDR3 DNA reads TGTGCCAGTAGTATGGGACAGGGATCCACTGAAGCTTTCTTT. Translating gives CASSMGQGSTEAFF.

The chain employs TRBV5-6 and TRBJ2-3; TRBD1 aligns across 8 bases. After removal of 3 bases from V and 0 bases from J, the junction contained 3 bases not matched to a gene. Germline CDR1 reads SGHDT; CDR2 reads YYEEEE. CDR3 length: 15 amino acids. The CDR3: CASSSGGASTDTQYF. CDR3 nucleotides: TGTGCCAGCAGCTCAGGGGGCGCGAGCACAGATACGCAGTATTTT.

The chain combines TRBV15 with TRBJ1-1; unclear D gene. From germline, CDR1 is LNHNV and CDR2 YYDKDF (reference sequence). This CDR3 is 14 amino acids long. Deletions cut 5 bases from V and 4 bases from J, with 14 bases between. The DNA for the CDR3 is TGTGCCACCAGCGCTCCCGGTTTCGGCACTGAAGCTTTCTTT. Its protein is CATSAPGFGTEAFF.

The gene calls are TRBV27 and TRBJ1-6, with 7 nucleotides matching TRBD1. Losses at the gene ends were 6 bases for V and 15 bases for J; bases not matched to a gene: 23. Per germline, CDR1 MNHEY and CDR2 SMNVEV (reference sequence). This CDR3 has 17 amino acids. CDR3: CASRPLFRDSLNPDLHF. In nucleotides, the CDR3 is TGTGCCAGCAGACCCCTTTTTCGGGACAGCCTCAATCCAGACCTCCACTTT.

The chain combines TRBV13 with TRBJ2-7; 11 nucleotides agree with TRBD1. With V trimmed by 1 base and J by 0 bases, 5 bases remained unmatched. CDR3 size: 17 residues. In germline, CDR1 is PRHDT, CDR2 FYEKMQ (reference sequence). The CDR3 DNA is TGTGCCAGCAGCTTAGCTGGGACAGGGGGTTTCTCCTACGAGCAGTACTTC. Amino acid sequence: CASSLAGTGGFSYEQYF.

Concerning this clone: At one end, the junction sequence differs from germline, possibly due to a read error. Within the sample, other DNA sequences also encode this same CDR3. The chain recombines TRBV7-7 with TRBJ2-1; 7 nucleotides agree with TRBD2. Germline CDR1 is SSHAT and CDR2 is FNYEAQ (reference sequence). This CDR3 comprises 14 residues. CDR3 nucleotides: TGTGCTAGCAGCCCTACTCTAGCGGCAAATGAGCAGTTCTTC. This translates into CASSPTLAANEQFF.

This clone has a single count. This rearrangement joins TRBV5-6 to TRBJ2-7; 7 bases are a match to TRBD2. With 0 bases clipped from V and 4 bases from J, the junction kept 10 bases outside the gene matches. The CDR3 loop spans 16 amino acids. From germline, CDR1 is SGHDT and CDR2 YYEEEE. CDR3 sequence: CASSLGGGGGLYEQYF. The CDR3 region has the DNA TGTGCCAGCAGCTTGGGGGGAGGCGGGGGATTGTACGAGCAGTACTTC. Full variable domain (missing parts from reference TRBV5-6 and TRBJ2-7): DAGVTQSPTHLIKTRGQQVTLRCSPKSGHDTVSWYQQALGQGPQFIFQYYEEEERQRGNFPDRFSGHQFPNYSSELNVNALLLGDSALYLCASSLGGGGGLYEQYFGPGTRLTVT.